There are many counts of the clone carrying this TCR beta chain. The sample comes from a study of cytomegalovirus exposure and HLA in healthy donors. The V gene's germline CDR1 is MDHEN and CDR2 SYDVKM. This CDR3 has 14 residues. V lost 6 bases, J lost 2 bases, and 11 bases lay in between. 60 Vbeta and 13 Jbeta primers were used in PCR. Generated by immunoSEQ multiplex PCR, the TCRdb table keeps only in-frame clones and is missing some. The sample has 150,000 to 200,000 clones; over 60% are singletons. This rearrangement joins TRBV28 to TRBJ1-5, with D possibly matching TRBD1 (5 bases). This clonotype was sampled from a man aged 35-49 years in good health and CMV-seropositive. Sequencing input: PBMCs. The CDR3 nucleotides are TGTGCCAGCAGAACAGGTATTGGCAATCAGCCCCAGCATTTT. It encodes CASRTGIGNQPQHF. Filled out from reference TRBV28 and TRBJ1-5, the complete variable domain reads DVKVTQSSRYLVKRTGEKVFLECVQDMDHENMFWYRQDPGLGLRLIYFSYDVKMKEKGDIPEGYSVSREKKERFSLILESASTNQTSMYLCASRTGIGNQPQHFGDGTRLSIL.